This TCR beta chain comes out of a study of CD8+ T cells in alopecia areata. Study background: Treated patients' severity was scored by percentage of affected scalp area.

Investigators isolated RNA and reverse transcribed it into cDNA to act as the sequencing template. This table comes from immunoSEQ multiplex PCR, and its TCRdb copy is limited to in-frame clones, with some not included. Among 150,000 to 200,000 clones listed, roughly 70% were seen once. V trimming: 6 bases; J trimming: 0 bases; junction bases outside the gene matches: 6. This CDR3 contains 15 residues. Germline V gene data show CDR1 as ENHRY and CDR2 as SYGVKD. Treatment reported: oral pan-JAK inhibitor, 5-10 mg twice daily. This chain links TRBV10-3 with TRBJ1-2, with TRBD1 identical over 8 bases. The clonotype comes from a human donor with alopecia areata. The input for sequencing was CD4+ T cells sorted from blood, taken at roughly week 49, from a patient treated with tofacitinib. CDR3 sequence (DNA): TGTGCCATCAGGTCGACAGGGGACGCTAACTATGGCTACACCTTC. Encoded protein: CAIRSTGDANYGYTF.